One and the same sample provided the 32 T cell receptor beta chains below, sequenced in a study of cytomegalovirus exposure and HLA in healthy donors (dated by TCRdb to 2016 to 2017). Libraries were made using the immunoSEQ multiplex PCR assay. The multiplex PCR relied on a mix of 60 forward primers for TCR Vbeta segments and 13 reverse primers for TCR Jbeta segments. In TCRdb, the immuneACCESS table is reduced to in-frame sequences with V and J assigned. These tables do not hold every clone; where another copy was compared, an unresolved V gene accounts for under half, and the others remain unexplained. Within this sample are more than 250,000 clones, with approximately 90% of them counted one time only. Less than 2.5% of the sample comes from the top ten. Sample: PBMCs. These receptors were collected from a woman aged 18-29 years in good health and CMV-seronegative.

The genes are TRBV6-5 and TRBJ1-1; weak D call: TRBD1 (5 bases). The CDR3 sequence is 11 residues long. V lost 6 bases and J 8 bases, leaving 10 bases between the germline ends. The germline V gene has CDR1 MNHEY and CDR2 SVGAGI. The CDR3 spells CASSRDSEAFF. DNA for the CDR3: TGTGCCAGCAGCCGAGACAGCGAAGCTTTCTTT.

This chain joins TRBV7-3 and TRBJ1-1, with TRBD1 matching 9 bases. There are 18 residues in the CDR3. Germline V gene data show CDR1 as SGHTA and CDR2 as FQGTGA. V trimming: 1 base; J trimming: 1 base; junction bases outside the gene matches: 10. CDR3 protein: CASSLRGQGEIGNTEAFF. In DNA, the CDR3 is TGTGCCAGCAGCTTAAGGGGACAGGGCGAAATTGGGAACACTGAAGCTTTCTTT. Full variable domain (missing parts from reference TRBV7-3 and TRBJ1-1): GAGVSQTPSNKVTEKGKYVELRCDPISGHTALYWYRQSLGQGPEFLIYFQGTGAADDSGLPNDRFFAVRPEGSVSTLKIQRTERGDSAVYLCASSLRGQGEIGNTEAFFGQGTRLTVV.

This sequence joins TRBV7-9 and TRBJ2-1, with 9 bases fitting TRBD2. V gave up 6 bases and J gave up 2 bases; unmatched junction bases: 11. Germline V gene data show CDR1 as SEHNR and CDR2 as FQNEAQ (reference sequence). The CDR3 is made up of 17 amino acids. The CDR3 sequence: CASRPRGAGGTYNEQFF. In DNA, the CDR3 is TGTGCCAGCAGACCCAGGGGAGCGGGGGGCACCTACAATGAGCAGTTCTTC.

J is TRBJ2-1 and V is TRBV27; 11 bases align to TRBD1. Per germline, CDR1 MNHEY and CDR2 SMNVEV (reference sequence). CDR3 length: 15 residues. V shed 2 bases and J 12 bases; nucleotides not matched to a gene: 9. DNA of the CDR3: TGTGCCAGCAGTTTAGCGGGACAGGGGGTCTCCTGGCAGTTCTTC. This translates into CASSLAGQGVSWQFF.

The chain employs TRBV21-1 and TRBJ2-1; the D call in the table, TRBD1, was not verified against the DNA. TRBV21-1 is reported as a pseudogene. The CDR3 spans 15 residues. The CDR3 protein is CASSKVGQPNNEQFF. Written as DNA, the CDR3 is TGTGCCAGCAGCAAAGTTGGGCAGCCCAACAATGAGCAGTTCTTC.

This clone has a handful of counts. The chain couples TRBV19 to TRBJ1-5; 10 nucleotides agree with TRBD1. CDR1 is LNHDA and CDR2 is SQIVND in the germline V gene (reference sequence). J gave up 0 bases and V 4 bases, and 9 bases lay outside the gene matches. CDR3 length: 18 residues. The CDR3 DNA follows: TGTGCCAGTAGTACTGACAGGGGGCAAGGGGTTAGCAATCAGCCCCAGCATTTT. Its protein product is CASSTDRGQGVSNQPQHF.

J is TRBJ2-2 and V is TRBV4-2; TRBD2 agrees at 12 bases. After removal of 0 bases from V and 5 bases from J, the junction contained 4 bases not matched to a gene. The CDR3 has 17 residues. The germline gives CDR1 LGHNA, CDR2 YNFKEQ. CDR3: CASSQETSGGLTGELFF. The CDR3 nucleotides are TGTGCCAGCAGCCAAGAGACTAGCGGGGGTCTTACCGGGGAGCTGTTTTTT.

The V and J genes are TRBV4-1 and TRBJ1-1; 8 bases map to TRBD1. Germline V gene lookup returns CDR1 MGHRA and CDR2 YSYEKL. The CDR3 is made up of 16 amino acids. J gave up 4 bases and V 3 bases, and 10 bases lay outside the gene matches. CDR3 residues: CASSHPTGALGTEAFF. The DNA for the CDR3 is TGCGCCAGCAGCCACCCGACAGGGGCGCTAGGCACTGAAGCTTTCTTT.

The J gene is TRBJ1-5, the V gene TRBV6-5, with D tentatively TRBD1 (6 bases). Deletions cut 5 bases from V and 11 bases from J, with 13 bases between. The CDR3 loop spans 12 amino acids. The germline gives CDR1 MNHEY, CDR2 SVGAGI. CDR3 coding DNA: TGTGCCAGCAGTGACCTACAGGGTTCCCAGCATTTT. It encodes CASSDLQGSQHF.

The chain couples TRBV10-3 to TRBJ2-7, with TRBD1 matching 8 bases. Germline V gene lookup returns CDR1 ENHRY and CDR2 SYGVKD. The CDR3 spans 15 residues. Trimming took 1 base from V and 5 from J; bases not matched to a gene: 7. The DNA for the CDR3 is TGTGCCATCAGTGAGTTAGGACAGGGTCCGAACGAGCAGTACTTC. Its protein is CAISELGQGPNEQYF.

The chain is built from TRBV6-6 and TRBJ1-1, with TRBD1 identical over 7 bases. The germline CDR1 and CDR2 sequences are MNHNY and SVGAGI (reference sequence). V shed 0 bases and J 3 bases; nucleotides not matched to a gene: 4. The CDR3 has 15 residues. The CDR3 DNA sequence: TGTGCCAGCAGTTACTCGACAGGGTTAGACACTGAAGCTTTCTTT. Protein sequence: CASSYSTGLDTEAFF.

The chain joins TRBV5-1 to TRBJ2-7; TRBD2 agrees at 9 bases. The CDR3 is 17 amino acids. Per germline, CDR1 SGHRS and CDR2 YFSETQ. Trimming cost V 2 bases and J 2 bases; bases outside gene matches: 11. In DNA, the CDR3 is TGCGCCAGCAGCTTAGGCAGCCCTAGCGGGGCCCCCTACGAGCAGTACTTC. Its protein is CASSLGSPSGAPYEQYF.

This chain uses TRBV27 with TRBJ2-5; TRBD1 aligns across 7 bases. The V and J ends lost 4 bases and 1 base, in that order; junction bases with no gene match: 6. The CDR3 contains 15 residues. The V gene's germline CDR1 is MNHEY and CDR2 SMNVEV (reference sequence). CDR3 DNA sequence: TGTGCCAGCAGTTGGACAGGTAGAGCCCAAGAGACCCAGTACTTC. Translated, it gives CASSWTGRAQETQYF.

The chain employs TRBV6-1 and TRBJ2-5; the D gene is possibly TRBD1 (5 bases). The ends were cut back, 3 bases at V and 5 bases at J, with 10 bases in the middle. CDR3 size: 13 residues. CDR1 and CDR2 from the germline V gene are MNHNS and SASEGT. The CDR3 sequence is CASSEWPGETQYF. CDR3 nucleotide sequence: TGTGCCAGCAGTGAGTGGCCAGGGGAGACCCAGTACTTC.

The table lists this clone with a count of one. The genes are TRBV2 and TRBJ2-7; 13 bases agree with TRBD2. The CDR3 loop spans 16 amino acids. Germline V gene data show CDR1 as SNHLY and CDR2 as FYNNEI. The J segment lost 4 bases and the V segment lost 1 base, leaving 4 bases of the junction unmatched. CDR3 protein: CASSEVPGLAGYEQYF. CDR3 DNA: TGTGCCAGCAGTGAAGTACCGGGACTAGCGGGATACGAGCAGTACTTC. The complete variable domain, with remaining parts taken from reference TRBV2 and TRBJ2-7, reads EPEVTQTPSHQVTQMGQEVILRCVPISNHLYFYWYRQILGQKVEFLVSFYNNEISEKSEIFDDQFSVERPDGSNFTLKIRSTKLEDSAMYFCASSEVPGLAGYEQYFGPGTRLTVT.

The chain has TRBV29-1 and TRBJ1-3, with D perhaps TRBD1 (5 bases). V was cut by 6 bases and J by 6 bases, with 9 bases left in between. The length of the CDR3 is 11 residues. CDR1 is SQVTM and CDR2 is ANQGSEA in the germline V gene. Written as DNA, the CDR3 is TGCAGCGTACTGACAGCAAACACCATATATTTT. Amino acids: CSVLTANTIYF.

This clone was recorded once. The chain employs TRBV7-6 and TRBJ1-6; D unclear. The V gene's germline CDR1 is SGHVS and CDR2 FNYEAQ. The length of the CDR3 is 14 residues. The ends were cut back, 9 bases at V and 7 bases at J, with 16 bases in the middle. CDR3 bases: TGTGCCAGTAGTTCTATCTTGTCCAATTCACCCCTCCACTTT. Its protein product is CASSSILSNSPLHF.

This clone has more than one count but fewer than ten. The chain couples TRBV21-1 to TRBJ1-1; the DNA was not compared with TRBD1, the D call given in the table. TRBV21-1 has pseudogene status. This CDR3 region has 15 residues. This CDR3 reads CASSENRDRVTEAFF. In DNA form, the CDR3 reads TGTGCCAGCAGCGAGAACCGGGACAGAGTTACTGAAGCTTTCTTT.

This chain uses TRBV30 with TRBJ2-2; D might be TRBD1 (6 bases). Germline CDR1 GTSNPN, CDR2 SVGIG (reference sequence). The CDR3 sequence is 15 residues long. Trimming shortened V by 2 bases and J by 1 base, and 11 bases separated the two germline ends. The CDR3, as DNA: TGTGCCTGGAGTCTCCGAGGGGGGAACACCGGGGAGCTGTTTTTT. Encoded protein: CAWSLRGGNTGELFF. The variable domain in full, completed from reference TRBV30 and TRBJ2-2, reads SQTIHQWPATLVQPVGSPLSLECTVEGTSNPNLYWYRQAAGRGLQLLFYSVGIGQISSEVPQNLSASRPQDRQFILSSKKLLLSDSGFYLCAWSLRGGNTGELFFGEGSRLTVL.

The chain links TRBV19 to TRBJ2-5; D gene ambiguous. The length of the CDR3 is 13 residues. Germline-derived CDR1 and CDR2 are LNHDA and SQIVND (reference sequence). V was clipped by 8 bases and J by 1 base, with 11 bases between them. The CDR3 loop reads CASSLRPQETQYF. DNA for the CDR3: TGTGCCAGTTCCCTCAGGCCCCAAGAGACCCAGTACTTC.

The chain carries TRBV10-3 and TRBJ1-2; 7 bases line up with TRBD1. Germline loops: CDR1 ENHRY, CDR2 SYGVKD. The V segment lost 7 bases and the J segment 8 bases; nucleotides outside the gene matches: 10. This CDR3 has 13 residues. CDR3 region: CAITQGVDRGYTF. The CDR3 DNA reads TGTGCCATCACGCAGGGGGTGGACAGGGGCTACACCTTC.

The count of this clone is one. V is TRBV7-9 and J is TRBJ2-7; 10 nucleotides line up with TRBD2. This CDR3 region has 15 residues. V trimming: 6 bases; J trimming: 5 bases; junction bases outside the gene matches: 10. CDR1 is SEHNR and CDR2 is FQNEAQ in the germline V gene (reference sequence). CDR3 coding DNA: TGTGCCAGCAGTATACAGCGGGGGGGCCCCCACGAGCAGTACTTC. Protein: CASSIQRGGPHEQYF.

This clone was recorded only once. The chain links TRBV5-6 to TRBJ2-7, with D hard to call. Trimming shortened V by 0 bases and J by 4 bases, and 14 bases separated the two germline ends. Germline V CDR1 and CDR2: SGHDT, YYEEEE. The CDR3 is 15 residues long. The CDR3 nucleotides read TGTGCCAGCAGCTTGGTATCCGTAGTACCATACGAGCAGTACTTC. Amino acid sequence: CASSLVSVVPYEQYF.

This clone was picked up one time. The chain links TRBV9 to TRBJ2-7; 9 bases map to TRBD2. This CDR3 has 14 amino acids. With 2 bases clipped from V and 7 bases from J, the junction kept 7 bases outside the gene matches. Per germline, CDR1 SGDLS and CDR2 YYNGEE. CDR3 nucleotides: TGTGCCAGCAGCGTTAGCGGGGGCACGGGGGAGCAGTACTTC. This gives the protein CASSVSGGTGEQYF.

This clone was observed a handful of times. The chain employs TRBV9 and TRBJ1-4, with 12 bases lining up with TRBD1. Germline V gene sequence: CDR1 SGDLS, CDR2 YYNGEE. CDR3 length: 16 residues. V lost 3 bases to trimming and J lost 7 bases; unmatched junction nucleotides: 7. CDR3 amino acids: CASSGGGTGGGEKLFF. DNA for the CDR3: TGTGCCAGCAGCGGAGGGGGGACAGGGGGCGGTGAAAAACTGTTTTTT.

V is TRBV7-8 and J is TRBJ2-5, with 8 bases lining up with TRBD1. The CDR3 is made up of 18 amino acids. V trimming: 4 bases; J trimming: 3 bases; junction bases outside the gene matches: 16. CDR1 is SGHVS, CDR2 FQNEAQ, per germline. The CDR3 sequence is CASSSHHRTGLLKETQYF. The DNA of the CDR3 is TGTGCCAGCAGCTCCCATCACCGGACAGGGCTACTAAAAGAGACCCAGTACTTC. The full variable domain, in which reference TRBV7-8 and TRBJ2-5 provide the parts outside the CDR3, is GAGVSQSPRYKVAKRGQDVALRCDPISGHVSLFWYQQALGQGPEFLTYFQNEAQLDKSGLPSDRFFAERPEGSVSTLKIQRTQQEDSAVYLCASSSHHRTGLLKETQYFGPGTRLLVL.

This CDR3 reads CASSLSGVVGTEAFF. For the CDR3, the DNA is TGTGCCAGCAGCTTGTCGGGGGTTGTGGGCACTGAAGCTTTCTTT. The chain recombines TRBV7-9 with TRBJ1-1; a weak D match, TRBD1 (5 bases). Deletions cut 3 bases from V and 4 bases from J, with 15 bases between. The CDR3 has 15 amino acids. From germline, CDR1 is SEHNR and CDR2 FQNEAQ (reference sequence).

This rearrangement joins TRBV27 to TRBJ1-2, with 10 bases lining up with TRBD1. CDR1 and CDR2 (germline): MNHEY, SMNVEV (reference sequence). This CDR3 spans 16 amino acids. V trimming: 5 bases; J trimming: 1 base; junction bases outside the gene matches: 7. The CDR3: CASSPRTGGVNYGYTF. As DNA, the CDR3 is TGTGCCAGCAGTCCCCGGACAGGGGGAGTTAACTATGGCTACACCTTC.

On this clone itself: Mismatch with germline at one junction end may stem from a read error. In nucleotides, the CDR3 is TGTGCCAGCAGTTTGGGACAGCGCGGCACTGAAGCTTTCTTT. This encodes CASSLGQRGTEAFF. This sequence joins TRBV5-6 and TRBJ1-1, with 7 positions matching TRBD1. This CDR3 region has 14 residues. Germline V gene sequence: CDR1 SGHDT, CDR2 YYEEEE.

The chain uses TRBV7-9 and TRBJ2-7; 9 bases are a match to TRBD2. V lost 7 bases and J lost 3; bases outside the gene matches: 7. The CDR3 covers 14 residues. The germline CDR1 and CDR2 sequences are SEHNR and FQNEAQ (reference sequence). CDR3: CASTVGTSSYEQYF. As DNA, the CDR3 is TGTGCCAGCACCGTCGGGACTAGCAGCTACGAGCAGTACTTC.

The rearrangement links TRBV2 to TRBJ1-4; D unclear. Germline V CDR1 and CDR2: SNHLY, FYNNEI. The CDR3 has 13 amino acids. Trimming shortened V by 5 bases and J by 1 base, and 5 bases separated the two germline ends. DNA of the CDR3: TGTGCCAGCAGTTTCCAAACTAATGAAAAACTGTTTTTT. Amino acids: CASSFQTNEKLFF.

The genes are TRBV7-9 and TRBJ2-1, with D tentatively TRBD2 (5 bases). The ends were cut back, 7 bases at V and 0 bases at J, with 13 bases in the middle. The germline V gene encodes CDR1 SEHNR and CDR2 FQNEAQ (reference sequence). This CDR3 spans 15 amino acids. In DNA form, the CDR3 reads TGTGCCAGCACCAGAGCGGCGGGCTCCTACAATGAGCAGTTCTTC. Encoded protein: CASTRAAGSYNEQFF.